This TCR beta chain stems from a study of blood T cell repertoires in COVID-19. Overall study: PBMCs, B-cell-depleted T cells, or T cells provided the cDNA or gDNA that made up the material.

This clone was counted between two and nine times. As originally analysed: Reference gene primer amplification in the assay estimated nucleated cell counts. Produced via immunoSEQ multiplex PCR; TCRdb's table is partial and in-frame only. V and J calls and clone size are as listed in that table; D and trimming were resolved from the DNA. The sample holds 130,000 to 150,000 clones, around 82% seen once. The ends lost 6 bases at V and 1 base at J; junction bases unmatched: 14. CDR1 is ENHRY, CDR2 SYGVKD, per germline. The CDR3 contains 18 residues. The sequenced material came from peripheral blood. This chain uses TRBV10-3 with TRBJ2-1; 8 nucleotides agree with TRBD1. The receptor was isolated from a human donor with acute or convalescent COVID-19. The donor label of this sample is uncertain. The CDR3 DNA sequence: TGTGCCATCAGACAGGGAACCTTACAGGGGGAGTCCTACAATGAGCAGTTCTTC. Translated: CAIRQGTLQGESYNEQFF.